The TCR beta chain described here comes from a study of blood T cells in healthy people across ages. Study observations and caveats: Observed TCR beta diversity showed a strong correlation with the percentage of naive T cells as measured by flow cytometry.

Samples each yielded at least 5 micrograms of total RNA. This clonotype turned up a few times. Its target is unknown. Per the germline V gene, CDR1 is SGHKS and CDR2 is YYEKEE (reference sequence). Deletions cut 0 bases from V and 10 bases from J, with 11 bases between. The CDR3 is made up of 13 amino acids. Primers used in a second PCR of roughly 6 to 11 cycles were a sample-barcoded 5' primer and a J-beta primer mix. MiXCR, run by TCRdb on the 5' RACE reads, gives a single entry per CDR3 protein. The sample contains hundreds of thousands of distinct CDR3 sequences, 44% of which appear only once. This clonotype was sampled from a man between 60 and 70 years old in good health. The chain is built from TRBV5-5 and TRBJ2-4; a weak D match, TRBD1 (6 bases). What was sequenced was blood. The CDR3 bases are TGTGCCAGCAGCTTGGGACAGGCAAAAATTCAGTACTTC. Protein: CASSLGQAKIQYF.